These T cell receptor beta chains were read from a single sample in a study of graft-versus-host responses after intestinal transplantation. The protocol was immunoSEQ multiplex PCR, while the TCRdb copy is restricted to in-frame clones and leaves out a portion. The table has 15,000 or so clones, around 64% seen once. Material: ileum tissue, obtained approximately 690 days after intestinal transplantation. The receptors were sampled from a human patient who received an intestinal transplant, so some T cells may come from the graft donor. CDR3s leave out the opening cysteine and the closing phenylalanine or tryptophan. A D gene is named only where the DNA matches it firmly.

J gene	CDR3 length	V gene	D gene	CDR3 protein
TRBJ1-1	11	TRBV2	TRBD1	ASRGQGRTEAF
TRBJ2-7	14	TRBV12-5	TRBD2	ASGLRTSGGLYEQY
TRBJ1-1	14	TRBV7-6	NA	ASSLTPMSLNTEAF
TRBJ1-2	13	TRBV27	TRBD1	ASSPPGQGFYGYT
TRBJ1-2	11	TRBV19	NA	ASSIFQGYGYT
TRBJ1-2	12	TRBV6-1	TRBD1	ASKGTGVRDGYT
TRBJ2-3	8	TRBV6-5	NA	ARWVDTQY
TRBJ2-3	14	TRBV5-1	TRBD2	ASSSTSGRAIDTQY
TRBJ1-1	12	TRBV6-4	NA	ASSAPSVLGGAF
NA	13	TRBV2	TRBD2	ASSGTSGGPYEQY
TRBJ2-3	10	TRBV4-1	NA	ASSQHRDTQY
NA	13	TRBV21-1	NA	ASSKARGTPYEQY
TRBJ1-3	12	TRBV12-5	NA	ASGLGTPGNTIY
TRBJ2-1	12	TRBV19	TRBD2	ASSTSGRFNEQF
TRBJ1-1	12	TRBV19	NA	ASTPGQVNTEAF
TRBJ2-5	13	TRBV5-6	TRBD2	ASSVAGGYQETQY
TRBJ1-1	10	TRBV4-1	NA	ASSQTGAEAF
TRBJ2-1	15	TRBV4-1	NA	ASSPTDPGISYNEQF
TRBJ2-3	13	TRBV6-5	TRBD2	ASSYEAGEADTQY
TRBJ2-1	13	TRBV5-1	NA	ASSLASSDYNEQF
TRBJ2-6	13	TRBV10-2	TRBD1	ASRKTGSGANVLT
TRBJ1-1	12	TRBV14	TRBD1	ASNPQTGSAEAF
TRBJ2-3	13	TRBV28	NA	ASSFPGGGTDTQY
TRBJ1-2	12	TRBV19	TRBD1	ASVQGGNNYGYT